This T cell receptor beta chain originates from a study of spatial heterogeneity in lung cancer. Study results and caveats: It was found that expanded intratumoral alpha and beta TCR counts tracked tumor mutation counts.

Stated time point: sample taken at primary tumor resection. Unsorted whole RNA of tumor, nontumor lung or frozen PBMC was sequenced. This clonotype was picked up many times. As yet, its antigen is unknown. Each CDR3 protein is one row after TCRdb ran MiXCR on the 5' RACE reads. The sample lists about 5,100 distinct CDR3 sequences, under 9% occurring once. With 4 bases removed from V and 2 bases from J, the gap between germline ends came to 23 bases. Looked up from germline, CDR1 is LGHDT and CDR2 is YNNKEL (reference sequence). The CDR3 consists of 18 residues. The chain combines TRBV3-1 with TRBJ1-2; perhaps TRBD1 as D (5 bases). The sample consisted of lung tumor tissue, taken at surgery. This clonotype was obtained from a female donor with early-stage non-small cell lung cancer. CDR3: CASSRGVAASSTNYGYTF. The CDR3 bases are TGTGCCAGCAGCCGAGGGGTGGCAGCCTCATCTACCAACTATGGCTACACCTTC.